This paragraph covers one T cell receptor beta chain sequence. The data stem from a study of T cell changes during pregnancy in multiple sclerosis. Produced via immunoSEQ multiplex PCR; TCRdb's table is partial and in-frame only. The sample records 45,000 to 65,000 clones, over 90% being singletons. Germline assignment: CDR1 KGHSH and CDR2 LQKENI. Trimming removed 4 bases from V and 3 bases from J, with 9 bases in between. The CDR3 is made up of 13 amino acids. The chain employs TRBV18 and TRBJ1-2; D possibly corresponds to TRBD1 (6 bases). This specimen was CD8+ T cells from peripheral blood mononuclear cells, taken in the third trimester of pregnancy. The sequence was obtained from a female donor with multiple sclerosis, enrolled in a pregnancy study. For the CDR3, the DNA is TGTGCCAGCTCACAGAACAGGGACTATGGCTACACCTTC. Translating gives CASSQNRDYGYTF.